The clone carrying this T cell receptor beta chain came up once. This sample was taken from a study of blood T cell repertoires in COVID-19. J gave up 4 bases and V 2 bases, and 4 bases lay outside the gene matches. Per the germline V gene, CDR1 is SGHTA and CDR2 is FQGTGA. The CDR3 length is 15 residues. In the source study's methods: Nucleated cell counts were estimated from reference gene primer amplification. Repertoires were generated with immunoSEQ multiplex PCR, while TCRdb's copy carries only in-frame clones and drops some. V and J calls and clone size follow that table, whereas D and trimming were derived from the DNA. The sample lists 200,000 or so clones, more than 75% occurring once.

This TCR derives from a man aged 80 or over with acute or convalescent COVID-19. This chain links TRBV7-3 with TRBJ2-5; the match to TRBD1 covers 10 bases. Sequencing was carried out using peripheral blood. CDR3 DNA sequence: TGTGCCAGCAGCTTAGGGACAGGGGCAGGAGAGACCCAGTACTTC. It encodes CASSLGTGAGETQYF.